This TCR beta chain was observed in a study of OX40 agonist ivuxolimab in advanced cancers. As for the study in general: Patients took ivuxolimab, an agonistic anti-OX40 (CD134) antibody. Of mixed ages from 23 to 79 and averaging approximately 60 years, the group was roughly 85% male.

Sequencing used immunoSEQ multiplex PCR; TCRdb keeps in-frame clones, though not all of them. The sample lists 74,000 or so clones, 85% to 95% occurring once. In regard to this clone: Its antigen remains unknown.

The CDR3 has 13 residues. The ends lost 6 bases at V and 3 bases at J; junction bases unmatched: 4. Germline V CDR1 and CDR2: MDHEN, SYDVKM. Study outcomes and limitations: More expanded clones were seen, on average, in CD8+ T cells than in CD4+. Relatively little clonal expansion, among the lowest observed, appeared in partial responders at 0.1-3.0 mg/kg.

The origin of this receptor is an adult with an advanced solid tumor such as melanoma, head and neck, liver or kidney cancer. The sample in question was CD4+ or CD8+ T cells sorted from blood, obtained in a trial of the OX40 agonist ivuxolimab. This rearrangement joins TRBV28 to TRBJ2-7; 8 bases agree with TRBD1. The CDR3 here is CASRRTGIYEQYF. The CDR3 nucleotides read TGTGCCAGCAGGAGGACAGGGATCTACGAGCAGTACTTC.